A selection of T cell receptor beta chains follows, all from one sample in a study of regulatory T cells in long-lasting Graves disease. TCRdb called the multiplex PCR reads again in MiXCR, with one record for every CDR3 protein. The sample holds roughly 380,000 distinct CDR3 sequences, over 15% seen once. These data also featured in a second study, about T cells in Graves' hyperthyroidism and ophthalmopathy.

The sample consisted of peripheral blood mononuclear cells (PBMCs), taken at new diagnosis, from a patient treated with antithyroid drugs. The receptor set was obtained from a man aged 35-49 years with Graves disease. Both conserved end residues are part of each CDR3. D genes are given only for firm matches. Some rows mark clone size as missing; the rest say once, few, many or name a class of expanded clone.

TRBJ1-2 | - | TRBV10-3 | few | CAISRGTMDYGYTF | TGTGCCATCAGTAGGGGGACTATGGACTATGGCTACACCTTC
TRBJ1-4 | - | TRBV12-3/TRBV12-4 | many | CASSLDRSLNEKLFF | TGTGCCAGCAGTTTAGATCGCAGCCTAAATGAAAAACTGTTTTTT
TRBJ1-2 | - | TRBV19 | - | CASSTVILDGYTF | TGTGCCAGCAGTACAGTGATCCTCGATGGCTACACCTTC
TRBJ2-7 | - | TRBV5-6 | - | CASSQDRTYEQYF | TGTGCCAGCAGTCAGGACAGAACCTACGAGCAGTACTTC
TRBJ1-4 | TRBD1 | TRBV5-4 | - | CASSFRVFGTGGEKLFF | TGTGCCAGCAGCTTCAGAGTTTTTGGGACAGGGGGGGAAAAACTGTTTTTT
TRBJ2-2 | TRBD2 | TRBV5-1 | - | CASSSGTSGAMNTGELFF | TGCGCCAGCAGCTCGGGGACTAGCGGGGCTATGAACACCGGGGAGCTGTTTTTT
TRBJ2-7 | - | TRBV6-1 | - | CATTRFVGRYEQYF | TGTGCCACCACAAGGTTCGTAGGGCGCTACGAGCAGTACTTC
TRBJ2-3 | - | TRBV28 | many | CAIGRGAGAKGDTQYF | TGTGCCATCGGTAGAGGGGCGGGGGCGAAGGGGGATACGCAGTATTTT
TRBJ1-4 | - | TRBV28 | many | CASRGGGEKLFF | TGTGCCAGCAGAGGGGGAGGTGAAAAACTGTTTTTT
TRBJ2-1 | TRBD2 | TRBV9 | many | CASSGTSYNEQFF | TGTGCCAGCAGCGGGACTAGCTACAATGAGCAGTTCTTC
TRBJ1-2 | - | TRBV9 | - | CASSVVAHFGDVSSGGYTF | TGTGCCAGCAGCGTAGTAGCTCATTTTGGGGATGTCTCGAGTGGTGGCTACACCTTC
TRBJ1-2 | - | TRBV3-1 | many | CASSQAGLPGYTF | TGTGCCAGCAGCCAAGCGGGGCTCCCGGGCTACACCTTC
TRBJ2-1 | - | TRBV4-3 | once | CASSQDYTGLGYNEQFF | TGCGCCAGCAGCCAAGATTATACCGGACTGGGGTACAATGAGCAGTTCTTC
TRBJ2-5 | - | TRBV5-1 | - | CASSMDQLGETQYF | TGCGCCAGCAGCATGGACCAGCTGGGGGAGACCCAGTACTTC